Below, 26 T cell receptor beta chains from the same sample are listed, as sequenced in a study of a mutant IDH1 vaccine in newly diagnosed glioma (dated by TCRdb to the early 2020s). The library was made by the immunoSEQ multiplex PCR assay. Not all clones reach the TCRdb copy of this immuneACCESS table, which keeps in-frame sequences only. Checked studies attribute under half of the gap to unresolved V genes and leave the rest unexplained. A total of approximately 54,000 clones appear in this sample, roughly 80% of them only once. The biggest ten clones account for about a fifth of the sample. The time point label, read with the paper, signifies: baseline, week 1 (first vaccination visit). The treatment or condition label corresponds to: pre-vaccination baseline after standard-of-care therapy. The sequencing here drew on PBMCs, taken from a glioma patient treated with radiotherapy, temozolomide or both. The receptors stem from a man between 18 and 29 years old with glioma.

The CDR3 coding sequence is TGTGCCTGGAGTGGCCAGCACTCGCGTCCCCAGCATTTT. Encoded protein: CAWSGQHSRPQHF. The chain has TRBV30 and TRBJ1-5; D not resolved. Germline V gives CDR1 GTSNPN, CDR2 SVGIG (reference sequence). There are 13 residues in the CDR3. Deletions cut 1 base from V and 10 bases from J, with 14 bases between.

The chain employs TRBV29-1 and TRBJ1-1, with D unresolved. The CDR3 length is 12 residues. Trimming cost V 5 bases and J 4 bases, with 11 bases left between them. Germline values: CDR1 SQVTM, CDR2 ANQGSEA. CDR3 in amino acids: CSVRGSSTEAFF. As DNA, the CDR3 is TGCAGCGTTCGAGGTTCGAGCACTGAAGCTTTCTTT.

CDR3 nucleotide sequence: TGTGCCAGCACCGTTTGGGACCTGAACACTGAAGCTTTCTTT. Protein: CASTVWDLNTEAFF. The chain recombines TRBV7-9 with TRBJ1-1, with D maybe TRBD1 (5 bases). V lost 7 bases, J lost 0 bases, and 12 bases lay in between. Germline V lookup: CDR1 SEHNR, CDR2 FQNEAQ (reference sequence). The CDR3 runs 14 residues.

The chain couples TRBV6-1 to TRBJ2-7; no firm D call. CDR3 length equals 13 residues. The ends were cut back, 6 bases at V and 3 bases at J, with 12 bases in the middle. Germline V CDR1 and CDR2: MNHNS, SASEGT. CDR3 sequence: CASRPLILYEQYF. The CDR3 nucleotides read TGTGCCAGCAGGCCATTGATCCTCTACGAGCAGTACTTC.

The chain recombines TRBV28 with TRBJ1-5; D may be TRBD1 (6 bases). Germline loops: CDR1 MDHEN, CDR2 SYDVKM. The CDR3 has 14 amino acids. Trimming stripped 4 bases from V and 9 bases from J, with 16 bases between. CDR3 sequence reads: CASSSSTGWVPQHF. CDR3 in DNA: TGTGCCAGCAGTTCTTCTACAGGGTGGGTGCCCCAGCATTTT.

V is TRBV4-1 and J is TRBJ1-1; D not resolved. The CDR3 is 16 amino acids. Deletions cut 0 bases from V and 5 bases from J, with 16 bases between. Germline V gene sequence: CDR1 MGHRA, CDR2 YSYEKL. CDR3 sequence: CASSQDNSDSETEAFF. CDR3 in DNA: TGCGCCAGCAGCCAAGATAACAGCGACTCGGAGACTGAAGCTTTCTTT.

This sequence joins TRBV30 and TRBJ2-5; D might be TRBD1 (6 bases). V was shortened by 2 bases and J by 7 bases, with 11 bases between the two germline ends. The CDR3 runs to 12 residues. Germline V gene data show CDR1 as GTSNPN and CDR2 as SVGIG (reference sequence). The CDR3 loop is CAWSTGLGTQYF. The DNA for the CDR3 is TGTGCCTGGAGTACAGGGCTCGGGACCCAGTACTTC.

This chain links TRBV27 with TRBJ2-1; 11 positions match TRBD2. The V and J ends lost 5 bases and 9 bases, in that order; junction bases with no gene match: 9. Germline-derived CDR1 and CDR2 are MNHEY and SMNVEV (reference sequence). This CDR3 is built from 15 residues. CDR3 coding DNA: TGTGCCAGCAGTCCGTTAGCGGGAGGGGGCAGTGAGCAGTTCTTC. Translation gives CASSPLAGGGSEQFF.

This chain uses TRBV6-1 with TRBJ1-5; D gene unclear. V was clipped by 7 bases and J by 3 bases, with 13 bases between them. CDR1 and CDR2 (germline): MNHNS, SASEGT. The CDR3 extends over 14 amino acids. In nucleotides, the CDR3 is TGTGCCAGCAAAGAACCCGCCAACAATCAGCCCCAGCATTTT. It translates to CASKEPANNQPQHF.

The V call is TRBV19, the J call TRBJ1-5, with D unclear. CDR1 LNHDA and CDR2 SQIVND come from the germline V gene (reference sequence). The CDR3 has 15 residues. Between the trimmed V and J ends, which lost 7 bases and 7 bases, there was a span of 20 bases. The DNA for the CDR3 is TGTGCCAGTAAATCTGCTGGGAGGGTCACCCAGCCCCAGCATTTT. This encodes CASKSAGRVTQPQHF. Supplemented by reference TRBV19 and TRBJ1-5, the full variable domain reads DGGITQSPKYLFRKEGQNVTLSCEQNLNHDAMYWYRQDPGQGLRLIYYSQIVNDFQKGDIAEGYSVSREKKESFPLTVTSAQKNPTAFYLCASKSAGRVTQPQHFGDGTRLSIL.

CDR3 DNA sequence: TGTGCCAGCAGCCACTGGAGCGGGGAGCTGTTTTTT. Its protein is CASSHWSGELFF. The chain couples TRBV4-2 to TRBJ2-2; no definite D call. V was clipped by 3 bases and J by 7 bases, with 6 bases between them. Germline CDR1 LGHNA, CDR2 YNFKEQ. The CDR3 is made up of 12 amino acids.

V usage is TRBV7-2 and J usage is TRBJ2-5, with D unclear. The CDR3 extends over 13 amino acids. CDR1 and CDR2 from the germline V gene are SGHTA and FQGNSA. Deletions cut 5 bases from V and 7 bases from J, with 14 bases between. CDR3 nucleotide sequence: TGTGCCAGCAGCACCAGACATCCGCCGACCCAGTACTTC. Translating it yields CASSTRHPPTQYF.

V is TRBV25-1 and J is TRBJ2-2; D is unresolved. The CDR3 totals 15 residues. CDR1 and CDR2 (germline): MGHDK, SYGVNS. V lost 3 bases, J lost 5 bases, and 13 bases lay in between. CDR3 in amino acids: CASSESSRLTGELFF. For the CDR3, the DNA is TGTGCCAGCAGTGAGTCCAGCCGATTAACCGGGGAGCTGTTTTTT.

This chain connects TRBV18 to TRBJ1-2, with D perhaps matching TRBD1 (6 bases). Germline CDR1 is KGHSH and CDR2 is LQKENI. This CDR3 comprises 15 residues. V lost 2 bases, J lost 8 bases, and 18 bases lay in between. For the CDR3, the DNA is TGTGCCAGCTCACCATTTGGGGCGGGGGCGCAAGGCTACACCTTC. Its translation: CASSPFGAGAQGYTF.

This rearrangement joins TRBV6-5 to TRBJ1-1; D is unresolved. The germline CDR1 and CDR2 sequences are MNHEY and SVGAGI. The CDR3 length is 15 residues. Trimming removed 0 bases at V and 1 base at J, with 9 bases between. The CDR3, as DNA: TGTGCCAGCAGTTACTCGAAACGGTCGAACACTGAAGCTTTCTTT. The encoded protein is CASSYSKRSNTEAFF.

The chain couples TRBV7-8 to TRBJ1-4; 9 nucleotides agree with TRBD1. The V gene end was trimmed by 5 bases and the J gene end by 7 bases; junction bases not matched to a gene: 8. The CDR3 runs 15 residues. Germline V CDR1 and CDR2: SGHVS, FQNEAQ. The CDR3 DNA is TGTGCCAGCAGCCCAGTACAGGGGGCGGGTGAAAAACTGTTTTTT. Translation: CASSPVQGAGEKLFF.

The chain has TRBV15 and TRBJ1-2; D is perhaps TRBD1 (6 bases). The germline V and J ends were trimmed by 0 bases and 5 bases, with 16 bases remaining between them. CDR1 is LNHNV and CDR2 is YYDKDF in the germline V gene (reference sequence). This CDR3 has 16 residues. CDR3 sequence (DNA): TGTGCCACCAGCAGAGACTGGACAGTGGGGAAGTATGGCTACACCTTC. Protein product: CATSRDWTVGKYGYTF.

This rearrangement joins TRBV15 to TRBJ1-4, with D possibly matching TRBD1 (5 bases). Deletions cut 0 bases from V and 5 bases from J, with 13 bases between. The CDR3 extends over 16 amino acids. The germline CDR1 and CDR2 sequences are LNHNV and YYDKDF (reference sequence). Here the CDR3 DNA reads TGTGCCACCAGCAGAGATAGGGGAGCTGGGAATGAAAAACTGTTTTTT. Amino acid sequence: CATSRDRGAGNEKLFF.

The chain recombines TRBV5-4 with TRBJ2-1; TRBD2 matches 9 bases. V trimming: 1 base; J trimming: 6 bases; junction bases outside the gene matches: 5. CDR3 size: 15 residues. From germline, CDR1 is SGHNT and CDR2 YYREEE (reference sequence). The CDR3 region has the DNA TGTGCCAGCAGCTTGATGCGGGGGGGTGCCAATGAGCAGTTCTTC. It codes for CASSLMRGGANEQFF.

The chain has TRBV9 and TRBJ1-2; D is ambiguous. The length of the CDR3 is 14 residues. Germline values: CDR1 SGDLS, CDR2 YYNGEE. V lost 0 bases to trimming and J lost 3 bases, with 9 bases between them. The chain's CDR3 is CASSVGQIDYGYTF. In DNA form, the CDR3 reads TGTGCCAGCAGCGTAGGTCAGATTGACTATGGCTACACCTTC. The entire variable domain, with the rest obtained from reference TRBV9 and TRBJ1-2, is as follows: DSGVTQTPKHLITATGQRVTLRCSPRSGDLSVYWYQQSLDQGLQFLIQYYNGEERAKGNILERFSAQQFPDLHSELNLSSLELGDSALYFCASSVGQIDYGYTFGSGTRLTVV.

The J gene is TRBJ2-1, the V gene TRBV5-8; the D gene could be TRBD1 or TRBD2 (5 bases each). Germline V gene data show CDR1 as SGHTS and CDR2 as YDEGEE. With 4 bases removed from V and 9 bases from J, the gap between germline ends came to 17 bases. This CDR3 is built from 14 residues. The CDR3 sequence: CASSPRGVRVEQFF. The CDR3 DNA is TGTGCCAGCAGCCCCCGAGGGGTTAGGGTTGAGCAGTTCTTC.

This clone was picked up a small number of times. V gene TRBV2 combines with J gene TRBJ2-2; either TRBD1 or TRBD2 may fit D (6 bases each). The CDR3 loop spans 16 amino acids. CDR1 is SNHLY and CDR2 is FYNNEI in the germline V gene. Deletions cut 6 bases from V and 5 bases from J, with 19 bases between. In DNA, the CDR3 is TGTGCCAGCAGCCGGGCGGGCGGGACATCAACCGGGGAGCTGTTTTTT. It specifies CASSRAGGTSTGELFF.

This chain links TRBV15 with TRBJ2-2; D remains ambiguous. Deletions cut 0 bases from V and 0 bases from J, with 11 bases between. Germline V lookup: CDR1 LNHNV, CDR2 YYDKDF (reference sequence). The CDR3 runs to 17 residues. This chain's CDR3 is CATSRDQITSNTGELFF. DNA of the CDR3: TGTGCCACCAGCAGAGATCAGATTACTTCGAACACCGGGGAGCTGTTTTTT.

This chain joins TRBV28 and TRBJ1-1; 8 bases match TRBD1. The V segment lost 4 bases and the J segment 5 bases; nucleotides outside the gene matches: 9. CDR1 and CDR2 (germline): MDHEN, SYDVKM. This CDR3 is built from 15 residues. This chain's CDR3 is CASSSPGQGGTEAFF. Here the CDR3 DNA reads TGTGCCAGCAGTTCCCCCGGACAGGGTGGGACTGAAGCTTTCTTT. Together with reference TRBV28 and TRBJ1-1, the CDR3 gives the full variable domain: DVKVTQSSRYLVKRTGEKVFLECVQDMDHENMFWYRQDPGLGLRLIYFSYDVKMKEKGDIPEGYSVSREKKERFSLILESASTNQTSMYLCASSSPGQGGTEAFFGQGTRLTVV.

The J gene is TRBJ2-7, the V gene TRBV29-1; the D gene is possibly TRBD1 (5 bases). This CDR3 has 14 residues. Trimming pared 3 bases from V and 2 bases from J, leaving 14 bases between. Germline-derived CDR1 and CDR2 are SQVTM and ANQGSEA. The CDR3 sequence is CSVEWVDKTYEQYF. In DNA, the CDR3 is TGCAGCGTTGAGTGGGTGGACAAGACCTACGAGCAGTACTTC.

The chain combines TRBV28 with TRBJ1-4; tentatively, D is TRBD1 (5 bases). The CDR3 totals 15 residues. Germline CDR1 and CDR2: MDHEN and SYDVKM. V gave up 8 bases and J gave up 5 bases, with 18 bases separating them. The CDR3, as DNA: TGTGCCAGCCGGAAGTCAGGGCCAAGAAATGAAAAACTGTTTTTT. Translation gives CASRKSGPRNEKLFF. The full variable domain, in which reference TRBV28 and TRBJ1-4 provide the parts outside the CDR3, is DVKVTQSSRYLVKRTGEKVFLECVQDMDHENMFWYRQDPGLGLRLIYFSYDVKMKEKGDIPEGYSVSREKKERFSLILESASTNQTSMYLCASRKSGPRNEKLFFGSGTQLSVL.